The rows below give T cell receptor beta chains drawn from one sample of a study of blood T cell repertoires in COVID-19. Some clones are missing from TCRdb's copy, which holds only in-frame ones; the method was immunoSEQ multiplex PCR. In the table there are tens of thousands of clones, roughly 90% of which are singletons. The sequencing input was peripheral blood. The receptors were sampled from a woman aged 60-75 years with acute or convalescent COVID-19. Each CDR3 is given with its conserved first and last residue.

v_call | cdr3_length | cdr3_aa
TRBV6-5 | 15 | CASRRQGSIDSPLHF
TRBV11-3 | 15 | CASSLNGAGTGELFF
TRBV12-5 | 19 | CASGLVLAGGVELNSPLHF
TRBV6-5 | 15 | CASSQGTGGNEKLFF
TRBV11-1 | 12 | CASSDLTGELFF
TRBV7-6 | 16 | CASSLNGQATNEKLFF
TRBV10-3 | 15 | CAIRDRDSYNSPLHF
TRBV29-1 | 13 | CSVLTASTDTQYF
TRBV5-1 | 15 | CASSLGLQGDTEAFF
TRBV27 | 15 | CASSLPPSGSGEQFF
TRBV6-5 | 13 | CASSLTQGDSKFF
TRBV7-7 | 13 | CASSSGSTDTQYF
TRBV5-4 | 15 | CASSSRQGADTEAFF
TRBV2 | 13 | CASRDSKAHTIYF
TRBV10-3 | 19 | CAISESSGTAVSGANVLTF
TRBV28 | 15 | CASTQQEHRGDGYTF
TRBV6-5 | 14 | CASSYGQEGNTQYF
TRBV6-6 | 14 | CASSTGAYNSPLHF
TRBV7-9 | 16 | CASSSIFGTGGDGYTF
TRBV18 | 12 | CASSPLGDGYTF
TRBV11-3 | 14 | CASSPREMVAEAFF
TRBV28 | 12 | CASGAMNTEAFF
TRBV2 | 16 | CASRGGDRAIGEKLFF
TRBV3-1/TRBV3-2 | 12 | CASSSGGGPQHF
TRBV6-5 | 15 | CASKLDGTTRDGYTF
TRBV6-5 | 13 | CASRSSDQETQYF
TRBV9 | 16 | CASSPQPGQYNSPLHF
TRBV10-3 | 14 | CATQTGLKAGELFF
TRBV9 | 15 | CASSVVADTNYGYTF
TRBV28 | 15 | CASSLSGYLGTEAFF
TRBV5-1 | 15 | CASSLSGGMNTEAFF
TRBV4-1 | 14 | CASSQGPRDNEQFF
TRBV6-1 | 16 | CASSEARWGPENIQYF
TRBV6-5 | 12 | CASRAGTFGYTF
TRBV6-2/TRBV6-3 | 12 | CASSYAGNGYTF
TRBV28 | 16 | CASSITVLTPSRGYTF
TRBV3-1/TRBV3-2 | 14 | CASSGGLAFDTQYF
TRBV5-4 | 13 | CASSSRRVDEQFF
TRBV4-3 | 15 | CASSPSTSRWNEQFF
TRBV20-1 | 11 | CSAREDSEAFF
TRBV27 | 12 | CASSLTGDGYTF
TRBV7-9 | 13 | CASSLMRQETQYF
TRBV14 | 16 | CASSQEYRDYTGELFF
TRBV5-1 | 13 | CASSLDFNSPLHF
TRBV7-2 | 14 | CASSPDRGRETQYF
TRBV15 | 14 | CATSNGSPRETQYF
TRBV6-1 | 16 | CASSERTGYSNQPQHF
TRBV5-1 | 16 | CASSEPGLVHYNEQFF
TRBV3-1/TRBV3-2 | 16 | CASSQESLAAQETQYF
TRBV9 | 14 | CASSVATGGYGYTF